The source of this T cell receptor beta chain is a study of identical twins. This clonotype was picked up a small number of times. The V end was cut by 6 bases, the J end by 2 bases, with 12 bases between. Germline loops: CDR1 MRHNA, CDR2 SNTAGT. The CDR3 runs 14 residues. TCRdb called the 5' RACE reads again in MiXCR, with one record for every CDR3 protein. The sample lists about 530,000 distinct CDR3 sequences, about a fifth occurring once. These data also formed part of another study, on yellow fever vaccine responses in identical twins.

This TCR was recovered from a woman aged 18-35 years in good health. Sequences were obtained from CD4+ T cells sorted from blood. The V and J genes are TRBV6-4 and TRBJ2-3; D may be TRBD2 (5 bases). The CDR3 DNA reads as TGTGCCAGCAGCCCTAGCATCTCCACAGATACGCAGTATTTT. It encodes CASSPSISTDTQYF.